This T cell receptor beta chain was obtained from a study of identical twins. MiXCR was run by TCRdb on the 5' RACE reads, yielding one entry per CDR3 protein. The table shows roughly 350,000 distinct CDR3 sequences, with about 12% occurring only once. CDR1 and CDR2 (germline): MNHNS, SASEGT. This CDR3 comprises 13 residues. Trimming took 5 bases from V and 13 from J, leaving 15 bases between them. This sample also appeared in a second study, on yellow fever vaccine responses in identical twins.

This chain links TRBV6-1 with TRBJ1-6; D gene unclear. Input material: CD8+ T cells sorted from blood. The TCR originated in a woman aged 18-29 years in good health. The CDR3 DNA is TGTGCCAGCAGTACCCAGGAGGGAGGCCCCCTCCACTTT. Residues: CASSTQEGGPLHF.